Below are 13 T cell receptor beta chains sequenced from a single sample in a study of CD8 T cells in ankylosing spondylitis. Each CDR3 protein is one row after TCRdb ran MiXCR on the 5' RACE reads. The table shows more than 200,000 distinct CDR3 sequences, with 20% to 30% occurring only once. The specimen was blood, either unsorted or a sorted T cell fraction (not recorded which). The receptors were sampled from a male donor with ankylosing spondylitis or in good health (not recorded which).

This chain joins TRBV20-1 and TRBJ1-2; 7 bases fit TRBD1. This CDR3 contains 14 residues. V was pared by 5 bases and J by 4 bases, with 10 bases of the junction left unmatched. The germline CDR1 and CDR2 sequences are DFQATT and SNEGSKA (reference sequence). The CDR3 spells CSASRQGQAYGYTF. In DNA, the CDR3 is TGCAGTGCTTCCCGACAGGGCCAAGCCTATGGCTACACCTTC.

A word on this clonotype: A much larger clonotype is one base distant, so this may be a read error. This chain joins TRBV11-3 and TRBJ1-1, with D unclear. CDR1 is SGHNT and CDR2 is YENEEA in the germline V gene. V was pared by 5 bases and J by 7 bases, with 17 bases between. CDR3 length equals 14 residues. This CDR3 reads CASSPTGVGNEAFF. The CDR3 DNA follows: TGTGCCAGCAGCCCGACCGGGGTAGGCAATGAAGCTTTCTTT.

This clonotype was detected a few times. The V and J genes are TRBV20-1 and TRBJ2-3; D is tentatively TRBD1 or TRBD2 (7 bases each). The V and J ends lost 3 bases and 0 bases respectively, with 13 bases between them. This CDR3 is built from 15 residues. CDR1 and CDR2 from the germline V gene are DFQATT and SNEGSKA (reference sequence). CDR3 protein: CSASPRGGSTDTQYF. The CDR3 coding sequence is TGCAGTGCTAGCCCCAGGGGGGGGAGCACAGATACGCAGTATTTT.

This clonotype was counted many times. This chain links TRBV29-1 with TRBJ1-2; D is undetermined. Deletions cut 7 bases from V and 4 bases from J, with 13 bases between. The V gene's germline CDR1 is SQVTM and CDR2 ANQGSEA. CDR3 length equals 12 residues. CDR3 coding DNA: TGCAGCGCGTGGACGGATGCCTATGGCTACACCTTC. It specifies CSAWTDAYGYTF.

The chain has TRBV6-5 and TRBJ2-2, with unresolved D. Germline assignment: CDR1 MNHEY and CDR2 SVGAGI. Trimming removed 2 bases from V and 10 bases from J, with 8 bases in between. This CDR3 is 12 amino acids long. CDR3 DNA: TGTGCCAGCAGTTACGGACGGACGGAGCTGTTTTTT. This encodes CASSYGRTELFF.

V gene TRBV20-1 combines with J gene TRBJ2-7; 11 nucleotides align to TRBD1. After removal of 2 bases from V and 7 bases from J, the junction contained 7 bases not matched to a gene. CDR1 is DFQATT and CDR2 is SNEGSKA in the germline V gene (reference sequence). The CDR3 loop spans 14 amino acids. The CDR3 DNA reads as TGCAGTGCTAGAACCGGGACAGGGGGAGGGGAGCAGTACTTC. Translating gives CSARTGTGGGEQYF.

This clonotype was detected ten times or more. The J gene is TRBJ1-6, the V gene TRBV27; D is uncertain. Germline loops: CDR1 MNHEY, CDR2 SMNVEV (reference sequence). V lost 5 bases and J lost 9, with 11 bases in between. The CDR3 totals 13 residues. The CDR3, as DNA: TGTGCCAGCAGTAGTAGGACGCGTTCACCCCTCCACTTT. Its translation: CASSSRTRSPLHF.

Only a few counts were recorded for this clonotype. The chain employs TRBV29-1 and TRBJ1-2; 8 bases fit TRBD1. Germline lookup yields CDR1 SQVTM and CDR2 ANQGSEA. This CDR3 contains 12 residues. Trimming removed 7 bases from V and 4 bases from J; junction bases left unmatched: 5. CDR3 DNA: TGCAGCGCCAGGGGGCTATTCTATGGCTACACCTTC. Translation: CSARGLFYGYTF. The variable domain in full, with the rest retrieved from reference TRBV29-1 and TRBJ1-2, is SAVISQKPSRDICQRGTSLTIQCQVDSQVTMMFWYRQQPGQSLTLIATANQGSEATYESGFVIDKFPISRPNLTFSTLTVSNMSPEDSSIYLCSARGLFYGYTFGSGTRLTVV.

This clonotype was seen more than once but under ten times. The chain uses TRBV20-1 and TRBJ2-5, with D possibly matching TRBD2 (5 bases). CDR3 size: 13 residues. Germline CDR1 reads DFQATT; CDR2 reads SNEGSKA (reference sequence). This CDR3 reads CSAARGSEETQYF. Written as DNA, the CDR3 is TGCAGCGCTGCTAGAGGGTCGGAAGAGACCCAGTACTTC.

This clonotype was picked up many times. V usage is TRBV12-3 or TRBV12-4 and J usage is TRBJ2-1, with 10 bases aligning to TRBD1. The CDR3 extends over 14 amino acids. V shed 5 bases and J 8 bases; nucleotides not matched to a gene: 6. In DNA form, the CDR3 reads TGTGCCAGCAGTCGACAGGGGGCATCCGATGAGCAGTTCTTC. Its translation is CASSRQGASDEQFF.

This chain connects TRBV6-5 to TRBJ2-2; D gene unclear. Trimming cost V 0 bases and J 4 bases, with 9 bases left between them. The CDR3 sequence is 15 residues long. Germline lookup yields CDR1 MNHEY and CDR2 SVGAGI. CDR3 protein: CASSYSGPLTGELFF. The CDR3 bases are TGTGCCAGCAGTTACTCCGGGCCCCTCACCGGGGAGCTGTTTTTT.

CDR3 nucleotides: TGTGCCACCAGCAGAGATAGTGGAAGAGGATCCTCTGGCTACACCTTC. It codes for CATSRDSGRGSSGYTF. This chain connects TRBV15 to TRBJ1-2; no clear D. The CDR3 contains 16 residues. From germline, CDR1 is LNHNV and CDR2 YYDKDF (reference sequence). V was trimmed by 0 bases and J by 7 bases, leaving 18 bases between them.

This chain uses TRBV20-1 with TRBJ2-1, with D perhaps TRBD1 or TRBD2 (6 bases each). This CDR3 is built from 15 residues. The V end was cut by 2 bases, the J end by 6 bases, with 17 bases between. Germline CDR1 reads DFQATT; CDR2 reads SNEGSKA (reference sequence). CDR3 in amino acids: CSARHTGTSRNEQFF. The CDR3 bases are TGCAGTGCTAGACATACAGGGACTTCCCGCAATGAGCAGTTCTTC.